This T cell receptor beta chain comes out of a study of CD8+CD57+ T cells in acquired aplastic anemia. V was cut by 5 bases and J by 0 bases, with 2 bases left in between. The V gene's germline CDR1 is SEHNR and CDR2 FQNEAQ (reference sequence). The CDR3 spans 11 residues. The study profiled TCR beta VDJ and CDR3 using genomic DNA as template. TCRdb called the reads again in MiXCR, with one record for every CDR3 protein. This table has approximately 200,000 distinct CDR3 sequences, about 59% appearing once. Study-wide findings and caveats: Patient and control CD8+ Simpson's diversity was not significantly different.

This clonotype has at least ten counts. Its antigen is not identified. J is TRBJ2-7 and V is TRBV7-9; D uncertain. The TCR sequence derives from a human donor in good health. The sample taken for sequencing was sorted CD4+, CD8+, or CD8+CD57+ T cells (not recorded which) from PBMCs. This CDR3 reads CASSDSYEQYF. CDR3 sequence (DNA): TGTGCCAGCAGCGACTCCTACGAGCAGTACTTC.